This paragraph reports one TCR beta chain. This clonotype was found many times. The antigen this receptor binds is unknown. No quality values exist for individual bases; no much larger clone is one base distant. The library relied on 5' RACE. This sample was sequenced with an Illumina HiSeq 2500. A second PCR of roughly 7 to 11 cycles was performed with a sample-barcoded 5' primer and a J-beta primer mix. Each TCR beta cDNA molecule received a unique molecular identifier from a template-switch 5' adaptor carrying 12 random nucleotides. Each sample yielded at least 2.5 million CDR3-containing paired-end reads. First-strand cDNA synthesis was performed from all RNA using the Mint cDNA synthesis kit, with priming by a TRBC-specific oligonucleotide. After uracil-DNA glycosylase treatment, a first 18-cycle PCR used universal primers M1SS and BC2_uni_R on all cDNA. As for the original processing: For normalization, 1 million high-quality reads were randomly selected from each sample, with every read carrying a distinct molecular identifier. Instead of being binned into consensus sequences, reads with shared molecular identifiers were discarded. MiTCR, run with a Q25 quality threshold and the strictest error-elimination algorithm, handled CDR3 identification, clonotype clustering and error correction. A nonparametric unseen species model using Euler transformation provided a lower-bound estimate of total TCR beta diversity. TCRdb cleaned the public reads at Q25 with fastp, built clones with MiXCR and kept in-frame beta chains. Under each unique CDR3 protein, matching rows form one entry showing the most common genes and DNA. TCRdb, not the original authors, processed these V and J calls. The sample table contains around 620,000 distinct CDR3 sequences; only one count was recorded for roughly a quarter of them. The ten largest clones capture 15% to 20% of the sample.

The donors were roughly 39 Caucasian individuals from Russia, aged roughly 6 to 100 years, who were systemically healthy. Each donor gave ten milliliters of peripheral blood, collected into EDTA-treated Vacutainer tubes. PBMCs were isolated by Ficoll-Paque density-gradient centrifugation, with at least 6 million obtained per sample. Trizol reagent was used to extract total RNA from PBMCs, with at least 5 micrograms per sample. Naive CD45RAhigh/CD27high T cell percentages were measured by flow cytometry on a PBMC aliquot from every donor. This entry belongs to a study of blood T cells in healthy people across ages (dated by TCRdb to the mid-2010s). For the study in its entirety: In model experiments, roughly one uniquely barcoded TCR beta cDNA molecule per two T cells was captured by template switching. Using deep sequencing normalized with unique cDNA molecular identifiers, the study measured how TCR beta repertoire diversity changes with age. Four age groups were formed from the donors: young (average about 16 years), middle-aged (approximately 40), aged (about 62) and long-lived (around 82). To avoid experimental bias, donors of different ages were spread randomly across the sequencing lanes. Two additional independent replicas of 1 million unique cDNA reads from the same blood draw were analyzed for two donors (one aged 18 to 30 and one aged 80 or older).

What the work shows at the level of the full study, not this receptor alone: Donor CMV infection status was unknown, potentially confounding age-related changes in expanded clonotypes. Total diversity estimates from one million sequenced T cells were considered lower bounds and underestimates. Because profiling used bulk unsorted PBMCs, naive and antigen-experienced compartments could not be compared conclusively. Compared with the aged group, the long-lived group had more naive CD4+ T cells, fewer expanded clones and increased TCR diversity, a pattern suggesting age selection. Observed TCR beta diversity per million T cells fell roughly linearly with age, and a significant reduction was already apparent by age about 43. There was a strong correlation between observed TCR beta diversity and the percentage of naive T cells measured by flow cytometry.

Sequenced sample: blood. The sequence came from a woman between 65 and 79 years old in good health.

The nucleotide sequence reads TGTGCCAGCAGCTTGTATTCCAGGGATCATGGCTACACCTTC. It codes for CASSLYSRDHGYTF. The V gene is TRBV5-6 and the J gene is TRBJ1-2, with a weak D call of TRBD1 (5 bases match). Measured from the cysteine to the phenylalanine, the CDR3 is 14 residues long. Of all the DNA, just the CDR3 is kept, 42 bases in frame from base 1. For CDR1 and CDR2, the germline V gene lists SGHDT and YYEEEE. V gives up 1 base and J gives up 6 bases, and the segment between their germline ends measures 13 bases.